The rows below give T cell receptor beta chains drawn from one sample of a study of neurological immune-mediated disorders. TCRdb re-called the 5' RACE reads with MiXCR, one entry per CDR3 protein. The sample shows about 38,000 distinct CDR3 sequences, more than 4.5% of them seen only once. The sample taken for sequencing was CD4+ T cells from blood. Receptor source: a man between 18 and 35 years old in good health. Each CDR3 is given with its conserved first and last residue. A D gene is named only where the DNA matches it firmly. Expanded clones get a size class; other rows say once, few or many, or leave the size out.

clone size,J gene,V gene,CDR3 length,D gene,CDR3 protein,CDR3 DNA
many,TRBJ2-2,TRBV7-2,13,-,CASSWFQSGELFF,TGTGCCAGCAGTTGGTTCCAATCCGGGGAGCTGTTTTTT
many,TRBJ1-1,TRBV20-1,11,-,CSASNTVEAFF,TGCAGTGCGAGCAACACGGTGGAAGCTTTCTTT
many,TRBJ2-5,TRBV5-1,15,-,CASSPRAMYQETQYF,TGCGCCAGCAGCCCGAGGGCGATGTACCAAGAGACCCAGTACTTC
many,TRBJ1-4,TRBV5-6,15,TRBD1,CASSLPGGADEKLFF,TGTGCCAGCAGCCTCCCAGGGGGCGCGGATGAAAAACTGTTTTTT
many,TRBJ1-1,TRBV7-9,13,-,CASTVGTIGEAFF,TGTGCCAGCACCGTGGGGACTATAGGTGAAGCTTTCTTT
many,TRBJ2-2,TRBV5-1,14,-,CASSLIRGTGELFF,TGCGCCAGCAGCTTGATACGGGGGACCGGGGAGCTGTTTTTT
many,TRBJ2-7,TRBV6-6,15,-,CASSRPGSVTYEQYF,TGTGCCAGCAGTCGACCCGGGTCGGTTACCTACGAGCAGTACTTC
many,TRBJ2-7,TRBV5-1,15,-,CASSSTGQGGGEQYF,TGCGCCAGCAGCTCGACAGGTCAGGGAGGAGGAGAGCAGTACTTC
many,TRBJ1-2,TRBV20-1,16,TRBD1,CSARPGSGTGLYGYTF,TGCAGTGCTAGGCCTGGAAGTGGGACAGGGCTGTATGGCTACACCTTC
many,TRBJ1-1,TRBV6-5,13,-,CATQGTVNTEAFF,TGTGCCACCCAAGGGACGGTGAACACTGAAGCTTTCTTT
many,TRBJ2-2,TRBV4-1,14,TRBD1,CASSQPGGTGELFF,TGCGCCAGCAGCCAACCAGGGGGCACCGGGGAGCTGTTTTTT
many,TRBJ1-1,TRBV6-6,14,-,CASSYSAQNTEAFF,TGTGCCAGCAGTTACTCGGCCCAGAACACTGAAGCTTTCTTT
once,TRBJ1-5,TRBV12-2,16,-,CASRFHPGTGAQPQHF,TGTGCAAGTCGCTTCCACCCGGGGACAGGGGCTCAGCCCCAGCATTTT
many,TRBJ1-1,TRBV7-9,12,-,CASSLQDTEAFF,TGTGCCAGCAGCTTACAGGATACTGAAGCTTTCTTT
many,TRBJ1-5,TRBV5-1,14,-,CASSFDSGNQPQHF,TGCGCCAGCAGCTTCGACAGTGGCAATCAGCCCCAGCATTTT
many,TRBJ1-2,TRBV12-3/TRBV12-4,16,-,CASSRGIRVANYGYTF,TGTGCCAGCAGTCGAGGGATCCGGGTAGCTAACTATGGCTACACCTTC
many,TRBJ2-5,TRBV12-3/TRBV12-4,13,-,CASRSMLGETQYF,TGTGCCAGCAGGTCCATGCTGGGGGAGACCCAGTACTTC
-,TRBJ1-1,TRBV15,14,-,CATSRDRVNTEAFF,TGTGCCACCAGCAGAGATAGGGTGAACACTGAAGCTTTCTTT
many,TRBJ2-5,TRBV14,16,-,CASSPGRGSWEETQYF,TGTGCCAGCAGCCCCGGCCGGGGCAGCTGGGAAGAGACCCAGTACTTC
many,TRBJ1-1,TRBV29-1,13,-,CSVRALVNTEAFF,TGCAGCGTGCGGGCGCTTGTGAACACTGAAGCTTTCTTT
many,TRBJ2-1,TRBV7-8,16,-,CASSLRPQASHNEQFF,TGTGCCAGCAGCTTACGGCCCCAGGCGTCCCACAATGAGCAGTTCTTC
many,TRBJ2-3,TRBV20-1,16,TRBD2,CSAIPAGGRATDTQYF,TGCAGTGCTATCCCGGCGGGGGGGCGGGCCACAGATACGCAGTATTTT
many,TRBJ1-4,TRBV20-1,14,-,CSARDPRTEEKLFF,TGCAGTGCTAGAGACCCCAGGACGGAGGAAAAACTGTTTTTT
many,TRBJ1-2,TRBV6-5,13,TRBD1,CASSPTGGTGYTF,TGTGCCAGCAGCCCAACAGGGGGCACTGGCTACACCTTC
many,TRBJ2-7,TRBV20-1,14,-,CSARDPREGDEQYF,TGCAGTGCTAGAGATCCACGAGAGGGGGACGAGCAGTACTTC
-,TRBJ2-7,TRBV10-3,14,TRBD1,CAARPTGADYEQYF,TGTGCCGCTAGACCGACAGGGGCGGACTACGAGCAGTACTTC
many,TRBJ2-1,TRBV20-1,14,-,CSAAPQVFYNEQFF,TGCAGTGCCGCACCACAGGTGTTCTACAATGAGCAGTTCTTC
many,TRBJ1-2,TRBV29-1,12,-,CSSGTYEDGYTF,TGCAGCTCTGGGACCTATGAGGACGGCTACACCTTC
many,TRBJ2-3,TRBV7-6,16,TRBD2,CASSASERGGLDTQYF,TGTGCCAGCAGCGCATCTGAGCGGGGGGGCCTGGATACGCAGTATTTT
many,TRBJ2-7,TRBV4-3,15,-,CASSQYPHSSYEQYF,TGCGCCAGCAGCCAATACCCCCATAGCTCCTACGAGCAGTACTTC
medium-sized,TRBJ1-6,TRBV5-5,16,-,CASSVNGYSYNSPLHF,TGTGCCAGCAGCGTCAACGGGTATTCCTATAATTCACCCCTCCACTTT
many,TRBJ2-2,TRBV10-3,14,TRBD2,CATRLAENTGELFF,TGTGCCACGAGACTAGCGGAGAACACCGGGGAGCTGTTTTTT
many,TRBJ1-1,TRBV10-3,11,TRBD1,CAISKTGEAFF,TGTGCCATCAGCAAGACAGGGGAAGCTTTCTTT
many,TRBJ1-1,TRBV12-3/TRBV12-4,15,TRBD1,CASSHSGTGGNEAFF,TGTGCCAGCAGCCATTCCGGGACAGGGGGCAATGAAGCTTTCTTT
many,TRBJ1-1,TRBV5-1,12,-,CASSSMNTEAFF,TGCGCCAGCAGCTCAATGAACACTGAAGCTTTCTTT
many,TRBJ1-3,TRBV7-9,16,-,CASSPPGGVSGNTIYF,TGTGCCAGCAGCCCACCCGGGGGGGTCTCTGGAAACACCATATATTTT
many,TRBJ1-2,TRBV28,15,TRBD1,CASSLLTGRDYGYTF,TGTGCCAGCAGTTTATTGACAGGGAGAGACTATGGCTACACCTTC
many,TRBJ1-1,TRBV11-2,15,-,CASSLRGLGNTEAFF,TGTGCCAGCAGCTTACGAGGGTTAGGAAACACTGAAGCTTTCTTT
many,TRBJ1-1,TRBV6-6,14,-,CASGPNEPNTEAFF,TGTGCCAGCGGACCTAACGAACCGAACACTGAAGCTTTCTTT
-,TRBJ1-2,TRBV6-5,13,TRBD1,CASSYPQGQECTF,TGTGCCAGCAGTTACCCTCAGGGACAGGAGTGCACCTTC
-,TRBJ2-5,TRBV7-9,15,-,CASTPWAIGEQTQYF,TGTGCCAGCACTCCATGGGCTATTGGGGAACAGACCCAGTACTTC
many,TRBJ2-3,TRBV7-7,11,-,CASSSGYTQYF,TGTGCTAGCAGCTCGGGGTATACGCAGTATTTT
many,TRBJ1-4,TRBV10-3,15,-,CAISEFRRGDEKLFF,TGTGCCATCAGTGAGTTCCGGCGGGGGGATGAAAAACTGTTTTTT
many,TRBJ2-3,TRBV7-3,15,-,CASSLTGLSTDTQYF,TGTGCCAGCAGCTTAACGGGGTTAAGCACAGATACGCAGTATTTT
many,TRBJ1-5,TRBV27,17,-,CASSSGTTRGWNQPQHF,TGTGCCAGCAGTTCTGGGACTACCAGGGGTTGGAATCAGCCCCAGCATTTT
many,TRBJ2-1,TRBV3-1,14,-,CASSQQLIGNEQFF,TGTGCCAGCAGCCAACAACTTATAGGCAATGAGCAGTTCTTC